This record covers a single TCR beta chain. This entry belongs to a study of CD8 T cells in ankylosing spondylitis. The ends lost 7 bases at V and 0 bases at J; junction bases unmatched: 17. The CDR3 is made up of 18 amino acids. CDR1 MRHNA and CDR2 SNTAGT come from the germline V gene. One entry per CDR3 protein, called by TCRdb with MiXCR from the 5' RACE reads. The sample records about 150,000 distinct CDR3 sequences, 40% to 50% being singletons. Source material: synovial fluid, either unsorted or a sorted T cell fraction (not recorded which). The chain uses TRBV6-4 and TRBJ1-1; 7 nucleotides line up with TRBD1. The receptor's source is a male donor with ankylosing spondylitis. The CDR3 DNA is TGTGCCAGCAACCTTATGGCCCCCCGACAGGGAGTGAACACTGAAGCTTTCTTT. It is translated as CASNLMAPRQGVNTEAFF.